The T cell receptor (beta chain) under discussion was sequenced for a study of blood T cell repertoires in COVID-19. About the research overall: COVID-19 samples from acute and convalescent phases originated in the United States, Italy and Spain.

TCRdb's table, derived via immunoSEQ multiplex PCR, lists solely in-frame clones and lacks some. This sample has fewer than 35,000 clones, with 85% to 90% found just once. CDR3 length equals 16 residues. Germline-derived CDR1 and CDR2 are SGDLS and YYNGEE. V was cut by 3 bases and J by 2 bases, with 15 bases left in between. This chain connects TRBV9 to TRBJ1-3; perhaps TRBD1 as D (5 bases). The source is a man in his 70s with active COVID-19. The sample consisted of peripheral blood. For the CDR3, the DNA is TGTGCCAGCAGCGCCCAGGGTGCAGGGCCTGGAAACACCATATATTTT. Translated: CASSAQGAGPGNTIYF.